This T cell receptor (beta chain) stems from a study of T cell repertoires in cytomegalovirus infection. General observations from the study: Frequencies of public TCR beta families were cumulated, and this identified carriers of CMV plus the relevant HLA.

TCRdb analysed the reads with MiXCR anew, one entry per CDR3 protein. The table records some 800,000 distinct CDR3 sequences, roughly 28% of them present only once. J lost 2 bases, V lost 3 bases, and 5 bases had no gene match. Germline CDR1 MNHEY, CDR2 SMNVEV (reference sequence). This CDR3 is built from 16 residues. The table lists this clonotype with a count of one. Its cognate antigen is unknown. Here the sequenced sample was cultured CD8+ T cells from PBMCs, taken from culture after CMV antigen stimulation. V usage is TRBV27 and J usage is TRBJ2-1; 9 bases line up with TRBD1. The sequence derives from a human donor in good health (CMV status not recorded). Some clones in this sample may be carry-over from other donors' samples. Here the CDR3 DNA reads TGTGCCAGCAGTTTGTCATACAGGGGGCCCTACAATGAGCAGTTCTTC. As protein: CASSLSYRGPYNEQFF.